This T cell receptor (beta chain) originates from a study of blood T cell repertoires in COVID-19. Study-wide context: Collection of acute and convalescent COVID-19 samples took place in the United States, Italy and Spain. From T cells, B-cell-depleted T cells, or PBMCs came the material, which was cDNA or gDNA.

CDR3 size: 13 residues. V lost 5 bases, J lost 1 base, and 5 bases lay in between. Germline V gives CDR1 KGHDR, CDR2 SFDVKD. Patients at the Seattle site were enrolled during active infection and followed longitudinally. Study processing details: Nucleated cell number was recorded as an estimate derived from reference gene primer amplification. Generated by immunoSEQ multiplex PCR, the TCRdb table keeps only in-frame clones and is missing some. That table furnishes V, J and clone size, whereas the DNA furnished D and trimming. The repertoire includes 300,000 to 350,000 clones, approximately 89% of them detected once, and approximately 1.6% sits in the top ten.

This chain uses TRBV24-1 with TRBJ2-1; D perhaps matches TRBD1 (5 bases). The receptor was derived from a woman under 40 with COVID-19, enrolled during active disease. Sequences were obtained from peripheral blood. Here the CDR3 reads CATSGQSYNEQFF. The CDR3, as DNA: TGTGCCACCAGTGGACAGTCCTACAATGAGCAGTTCTTC.